The present T cell receptor (beta chain) was sequenced within a study of technical replicates of blood from several donors. The germline V gene encodes CDR1 MGHRA and CDR2 YSYEKL. The CDR3 is 15 amino acids. Clones were sequenced by immunoSEQ multiplex PCR, and TCRdb holds only the in-frame ones, with some missing. The sample carries 100,000 or so clones, 94% recorded once. The sample consisted of T cells isolated from PBMCs. The clonotype comes from a human donor in good health. The V call is TRBV4-1, the J call TRBJ2-5; 8 nucleotides agree with TRBD2. Matching the DNA end better, TRBJ2-7 makes the J call doubtful. The CDR3 DNA reads TGCGCCAGCAGCCAAGCAGCGGGAGCGGTCTACGAGCAGTACTTC. As protein: CASSQAAGAVYEQYF.